This T cell receptor (beta chain) was identified in a study of identical twins. One entry per CDR3 protein, called by TCRdb with MiXCR from the 5' RACE reads. Of 1.5 million to 2 million distinct CDR3 sequences listed, about 30% are singletons. Study-level points and caveats: There were fewer insertions in abundant cord blood beta clonotypes, but memory repertoires showed no such pattern.

In the case of this clonotype: Its matching antigen is unknown. Relative to the germline gene, one junction end is altered; a read error may explain this.

The receptor comes from a newborn girl in good health. Sequencing was performed on cord blood.

The CDR3 sequence is CVSSQKTGVGEKLFF. CDR3 DNA: TGTGTCAGCAGCCAGAAGACAGGGGTGGGTGAAAAACTGTTTTTT. The rearrangement uses TRBV4-2 and TRBJ1-4; 8 bases are shared with TRBD1. The germline V gene has CDR1 LGHNA and CDR2 YNFKEQ. The CDR3 is 15 amino acids.